Described below is a single T cell receptor beta chain sequence and its context. Its specificity is unknown. In germline, CDR1 is SQVTM, CDR2 ANQGSEA. CDR3 length: 14 residues. This record belongs to a study of T cells expressing NK-cell markers. Study summary: According to the study, TCR beta repertoires originated from sorted CD3+CD56+NKG2C+, CD3+CD56+NKG2C- and CD3+CD56-NKG2C+ T cells.

In generating TCR beta cDNA, 5'RACE template switching with UMIs was used. Each CDR3 protein gets one entry in TCRdb, which reprocessed the 5' RACE reads and gives no DNA. The sample totals some 140,000 distinct CDR3 sequences. Points from the study as a whole: There were a few donors in whom these clonotypes also led the CD3+CD56-NKG2C+ fraction. In several donors, dominant NKG2C+ clonotypes were roughly 1.0-8% of CD8+ T cells.

J is TRBJ2-7 and V is TRBV29-1; as DNA is missing, the TRBD1 call by TCRdb cannot be tested. This receptor was taken from a woman between 45 and 65 years old in good health. The sequenced material came from blood T cells: a sorted CD56 or NKG2C T cell subset, CD4+ or CD8+ T cells, or bulk PBMC T cells (not recorded which). CDR3 region: CSVAPGAGGSEQYF.